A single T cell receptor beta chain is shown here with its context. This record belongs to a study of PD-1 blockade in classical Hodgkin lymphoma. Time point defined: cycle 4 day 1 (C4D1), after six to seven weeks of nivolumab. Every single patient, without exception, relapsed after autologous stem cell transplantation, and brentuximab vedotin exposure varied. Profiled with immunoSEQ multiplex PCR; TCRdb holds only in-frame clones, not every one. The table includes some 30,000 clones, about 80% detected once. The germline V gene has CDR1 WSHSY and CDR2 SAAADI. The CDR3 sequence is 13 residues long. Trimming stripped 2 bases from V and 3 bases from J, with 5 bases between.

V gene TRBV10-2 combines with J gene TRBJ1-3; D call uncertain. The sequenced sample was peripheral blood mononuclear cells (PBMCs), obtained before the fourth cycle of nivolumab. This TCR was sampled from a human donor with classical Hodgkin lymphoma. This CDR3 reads CASSEGFGNTIYF. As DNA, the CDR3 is TGCGCCAGCAGTGAGGGCTTTGGAAACACCATATATTTT.